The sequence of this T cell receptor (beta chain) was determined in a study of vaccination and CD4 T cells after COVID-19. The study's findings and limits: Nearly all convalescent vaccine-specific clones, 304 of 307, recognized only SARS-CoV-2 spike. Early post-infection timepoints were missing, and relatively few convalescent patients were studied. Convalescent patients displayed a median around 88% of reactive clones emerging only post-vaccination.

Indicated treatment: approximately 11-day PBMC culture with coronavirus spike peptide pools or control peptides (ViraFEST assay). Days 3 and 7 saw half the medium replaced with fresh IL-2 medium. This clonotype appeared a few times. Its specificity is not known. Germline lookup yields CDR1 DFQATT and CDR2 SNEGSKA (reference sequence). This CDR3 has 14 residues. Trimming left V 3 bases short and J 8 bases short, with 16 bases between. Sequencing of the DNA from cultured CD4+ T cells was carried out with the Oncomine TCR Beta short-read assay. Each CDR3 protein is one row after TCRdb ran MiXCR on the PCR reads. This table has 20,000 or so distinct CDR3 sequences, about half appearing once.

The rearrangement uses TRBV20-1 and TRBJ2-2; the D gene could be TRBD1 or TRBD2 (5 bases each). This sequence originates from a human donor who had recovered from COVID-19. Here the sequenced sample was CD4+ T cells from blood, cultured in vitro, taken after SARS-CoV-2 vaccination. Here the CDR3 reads CSASSGLLGGELFF. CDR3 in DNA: TGCAGTGCTAGTTCGGGGCTCCTGGGAGGGGAGCTGTTTTTT.